The rows below give T cell receptor beta chains drawn from one sample of a study of T-cell reconstitution after alpha-beta-depleted transplantation in children. TCRdb used MiXCR to reprocess the PCR reads, holding one entry per CDR3 protein. The sample yields about 260,000 distinct CDR3 sequences, around 7.5% seen once. Source: PBMCs, mostly from graft donor cells, taken 180 days after TCRalphabeta/CD19-depleted stem cell transplant. The source is a male patient between 10 and 17 years old who had a stem cell transplant for acute lymphoblastic leukemia, so the T cells may come from the graft donor. Each CDR3 is given with its conserved first and last residue. The D gene is left open where the match is weak. Clone size is stated in some rows and not others, as once, few, many or a class when expanded.

size: many
J: TRBJ2-1
D: .
V: TRBV7-9
CDR3: CASSLIQGYNEQFF
DNA: TGTGCCAGCAGCTTAATTCAGGGCTACAATGAGCAGTTCTTC

size: many
J: TRBJ1-1
D: .
V: TRBV9
CDR3: CASSVDYSTEAFF
DNA: TGTGCCAGCAGCGTAGATTACAGCACTGAAGCTTTCTTT

size: many
J: TRBJ2-1
D: TRBD1
V: TRBV18
CDR3: CASSLYTPLPGTGGNEQFF
DNA: TGTGCCAGCTCACTATACACACCCCTGCCCGGGACAGGGGGCAATGAGCAGTTCTTC

size: many
J: TRBJ2-5
D: .
V: TRBV5-1
CDR3: CASSFSLNRLKETQYF
DNA: TGCGCCAGCAGCTTCTCCCTAAACCGGCTGAAAGAGACCCAGTACTTC

size: many
J: TRBJ1-2
D: TRBD1
V: TRBV12-3/TRBV12-4
CDR3: CASSFRETGWDGYTF
DNA: TGTGCCAGCAGTTTCCGGGAGACAGGGTGGGATGGCTACACCTTC

size: many
J: TRBJ2-2
D: .
V: TRBV18
CDR3: CASSPLDTGELFF
DNA: TGTGCCAGCTCACCCTTAGACACCGGGGAGCTGTTTTTT

size: many
J: TRBJ2-3
D: TRBD2
V: TRBV4-1
CDR3: CASSQVPRLAGGTDTQYF
DNA: TGCGCCAGCAGCCAAGTCCCCCGACTAGCGGGGGGCACAGATACGCAGTATTTT

size: many
J: TRBJ2-3
D: .
V: TRBV28
CDR3: CASSFPTRTASTDTQYF
DNA: TGTGCCAGCAGTTTTCCTACCCGGACAGCAAGCACAGATACGCAGTATTTT

size: .
J: TRBJ2-7
D: .
V: TRBV7-9
CDR3: CASSPGSLYYEQYF
DNA: TGTGCCAGCAGCCCCGGGTCCCTCTACTACGAGCAGTACTTC

size: few
J: TRBJ2-3
D: .
V: TRBV7-6
CDR3: CASSLRPLTRTDTQYF
DNA: TGTGCCAGCAGCTTACGGCCTCTGACAAGGACAGATACGCAGTATTTT

size: many
J: TRBJ1-2
D: TRBD1
V: TRBV5-1
CDR3: CASSRDSYGYTF
DNA: TGCGCCAGCAGCCGGGACAGCTATGGCTACACCTTC

size: few
J: TRBJ2-1
D: TRBD1
V: TRBV7-6
CDR3: CASSHGTGNEQFF
DNA: TGTGCTAGCAGCCACGGGACAGGCAATGAGCAGTTCTTC

size: many
J: TRBJ1-3
D: TRBD1
V: TRBV3-1
CDR3: CASRNRGSGNTIYF
DNA: TGTGCCAGCAGAAACAGGGGTTCTGGAAACACCATATATTTT

size: many
J: TRBJ2-3
D: .
V: TRBV28
CDR3: CASSPRDDTQYF
DNA: TGTGCCAGCAGTCCAAGGGATGATACGCAGTATTTT

size: many
J: TRBJ2-5
D: .
V: TRBV20-1
CDR3: CSASQYRSQETQYF
DNA: TGCAGTGCTAGCCAGTACAGGTCCCAAGAGACCCAGTACTTC

size: few
J: TRBJ2-7
D: TRBD2
V: TRBV11-2
CDR3: CASSLLADSSYEQYF
DNA: TGTGCCAGCAGCCTTCTAGCGGATAGCTCCTACGAGCAGTACTTC

size: many
J: TRBJ2-5
D: TRBD2
V: TRBV11-2
CDR3: CASSSTGLAEETQYF
DNA: TGTGCCAGCAGCTCCACCGGACTAGCGGAGGAGACCCAGTACTTC

size: many
J: TRBJ2-2
D: TRBD1
V: TRBV4-1
CDR3: CASSQEEGQGTGELFF
DNA: TGCGCCAGCAGCCAAGAGGAGGGACAGGGTACCGGGGAGCTGTTTTTT

size: many
J: TRBJ1-5
D: .
V: TRBV5-1
CDR3: CASSLFGGNQPQHF
DNA: TGCGCCAGCAGCTTGTTCGGGGGGAATCAGCCCCAGCATTTT

size: many
J: TRBJ2-2
D: .
V: TRBV5-1
CDR3: CASSLRTAANTGELFF
DNA: TGCGCCAGCAGCTTAAGGACAGCCGCGAACACCGGGGAGCTGTTTTTT

size: many
J: TRBJ2-3
D: .
V: TRBV7-7
CDR3: CASSYGPGPDYIDTQYF
DNA: TGTGCTAGCAGCTATGGGCCCGGACCCGATTATATAGATACGCAGTATTTT

size: .
J: TRBJ2-2
D: .
V: TRBV19
CDR3: CASSIQGLKGELFF
DNA: TGTGCCAGTAGTATCCAGGGTCTTAAAGGGGAGCTGTTTTTT

size: many
J: TRBJ2-2
D: TRBD2
V: TRBV12-3/TRBV12-4
CDR3: CASSSPRTSGGSNTGELFF
DNA: TGTGCCAGCAGTTCCCCCCGGACTAGCGGGGGGTCGAACACCGGGGAGCTGTTTTTT

size: many
J: TRBJ2-7
D: .
V: TRBV20-1
CDR3: CSARGAAHEQYF
DNA: TGCAGTGCTAGAGGGGCGGCCCACGAGCAGTACTTC

size: many
J: TRBJ1-1
D: .
V: TRBV29-1
CDR3: CSVGTGLNTEAFF
DNA: TGCAGCGTTGGCACTGGTTTGAACACTGAAGCTTTCTTT

size: .
J: TRBJ2-7
D: .
V: TRBV5-6
CDR3: CASSFGVLCEQYF
DNA: TGTGCCAGCAGCTTCGGGGTCCTCTGCGAGCAGTACTTC

size: many
J: TRBJ2-7
D: .
V: TRBV6-1
CDR3: CASSEDRDEQYF
DNA: TGTGCCAGCAGTGAAGACAGGGACGAGCAGTACTTC

size: many
J: TRBJ2-2
D: .
V: TRBV28
CDR3: CASSPRQANTGELFF
DNA: TGTGCCAGCAGTCCGCGCCAGGCGAACACCGGGGAGCTGTTTTTT

size: many
J: TRBJ2-3
D: .
V: TRBV5-6
CDR3: CASSPGLYTDTQYF
DNA: TGTGCCAGCAGCCCGGGCCTATACACAGATACGCAGTATTTT

size: many
J: TRBJ2-7
D: .
V: TRBV3-1
CDR3: CASSQRLAYEQYF
DNA: TGTGCCAGCAGCCAGAGGCTAGCCTACGAGCAGTACTTC

size: few
J: TRBJ2-7
D: .
V: TRBV6-2/TRBV6-3
CDR3: CASRAVRVASEEQYF
DNA: TGTGCCAGCAGGGCCGTCCGGGTGGCTAGCGAGGAGCAGTACTTC

size: few
J: TRBJ2-7
D: .
V: TRBV6-2/TRBV6-3
CDR3: CASVPNRDISYEQYF
DNA: TGTGCCAGTGTACCGAATCGGGACATTTCCTACGAGCAGTACTTC

size: many
J: TRBJ2-3
D: TRBD2
V: TRBV7-2
CDR3: CASSFPRGSDTQYF
DNA: TGTGCCAGCAGCTTTCCGCGGGGGTCAGATACGCAGTATTTT

size: .
J: TRBJ1-2
D: .
V: TRBV6-5
CDR3: CASSYLDRFGYTF
DNA: TGTGCCAGCAGTTACCTCGACCGTTTTGGCTACACCTTC

size: many
J: TRBJ2-1
D: .
V: TRBV9
CDR3: CASSGSQTRAYNEQFF
DNA: TGTGCCAGCTCGGGAAGTCAGACTAGAGCCTACAATGAGCAGTTCTTC

size: many
J: TRBJ2-3
D: .
V: TRBV6-1
CDR3: CASAVRDDTDTQYF
DNA: TGTGCCAGCGCAGTTCGGGACGACACAGATACGCAGTATTTT

size: many
J: TRBJ1-5
D: .
V: TRBV28
CDR3: CASGSYGGSNQPQHF
DNA: TGTGCCAGCGGATCATACGGGGGTAGCAATCAGCCCCAGCATTTT

size: many
J: TRBJ1-5
D: TRBD1
V: TRBV20-1
CDR3: CSADHGRDSRNQPQHF
DNA: TGCAGTGCTGATCACGGCCGGGACAGCCGGAATCAGCCCCAGCATTTT

size: many
J: TRBJ1-1
D: .
V: TRBV6-1
CDR3: CASSERSGEAGKGTEAFF
DNA: TGTGCCAGCAGTGAAAGGTCGGGGGAGGCGGGCAAGGGCACTGAAGCTTTCTTT

size: many
J: TRBJ2-5
D: .
V: TRBV7-2
CDR3: CASSLAAGKGETQYF
DNA: TGTGCCAGCAGCTTAGCGGCAGGGAAGGGGGAGACCCAGTACTTC

size: many
J: TRBJ1-4
D: TRBD1
V: TRBV20-1
CDR3: CSARAGGYNEKLFF
DNA: TGCAGTGCTAGGGCAGGGGGTTATAATGAAAAACTGTTTTTT

size: many
J: TRBJ1-2
D: .
V: TRBV7-2
CDR3: CASSLVPDAHYGYTF
DNA: TGTGCCAGCAGCTTAGTTCCCGACGCCCACTATGGCTACACCTTC

size: .
J: TRBJ1-1
D: .
V: TRBV7-6
CDR3: CASSLGESTEAFF
DNA: TGTGCCAGCAGCTTAGGGGAGAGCACTGAAGCTTTCTTT

size: many
J: TRBJ1-1
D: .
V: TRBV24-1
CDR3: CATSDGQSEAFF
DNA: TGTGCCACCAGTGATGGACAGAGTGAAGCTTTCTTT

size: .
J: TRBJ2-1
D: TRBD2
V: TRBV11-2
CDR3: CASSPGTSGSQLSYNEQFF
DNA: TGTGCCAGCAGCCCAGGGACTAGCGGGAGTCAACTATCCTACAATGAGCAGTTCTTC